This T cell receptor (beta chain) derives from a study of T cell responses to AZD1222 COVID-19 vaccine. As to this clone: Its cognate antigen is unknown.

Germline CDR1 is SGHRS and CDR2 is YFSETQ. The CDR3 is 14 residues long. V dropped 4 bases and J dropped 1 base, with 11 bases sitting between them. The repertoire was sequenced with immunoSEQ multiplex PCR; TCRdb's copy has only in-frame clones and lacks some. This table has 70,000 to 95,000 clones, around nine tenths appearing once. Study-wide results and limits: Spike was spanned by vaccine-associated CD4 TCRs, with dominance at 160-218 and 743-854.

The rearrangement links TRBV5-1 to TRBJ1-1; D may be TRBD1 (5 bases). This specimen consisted of peripheral blood, obtained on day 0 of AZD1222 vaccination. The TCR sequence derives from an adult in good health. CDR3 sequence reads: CASSIIDRNTEAFF. Written as DNA, the CDR3 is TGCGCCAGCAGCATAATTGACAGGAACACTGAAGCTTTCTTT. The complete variable domain, with remaining parts taken from reference TRBV5-1 and TRBJ1-1, reads KAGVTQTPRYLIKTRGQQVTLSCSPISGHRSVSWYQQTPGQGLQFLFEYFSETQRNKGNFPGRFSGRQFSNSRSEMNVSTLELGDSALYLCASSIIDRNTEAFFGQGTRLTVV.